The clone carrying this TCR beta chain was seen more than once but under ten times. This sample was taken from a study of metastatic and nonmetastatic thyroid tumors. Study in general: Both malignant and benign thyroid patients supplied peripheral blood and tumor or nodule tissue samples, across which the repertoires of these patients were then compared.

Original handling: The study's classifier, a distant-metastasis tool for papillary thyroid cancer, was built using CDR3 differences across clinicopathological groups. Through MiXCR, TCRdb re-clonotyped the PCR reads. TCRdb's processing, not the authors' own work, is the source of the V and J calls. The data show over 9,500 clones, under 35% seen once. The V end was cut by 3 bases, the J end by 0 bases, with 9 bases between. Germline lookup yields CDR1 ENHRY and CDR2 SYGVKD. The CDR3 loop spans 14 amino acids. None of the patients had undergone any treatment ahead of thyroid surgery. This sequence was found in a female donor with papillary thyroid cancer or a benign thyroid nodule (not recorded which). Some clones in this sample may be carry-over from other donors' samples. The sequencing input was tumor tissue. The chain is built from TRBV10-3 and TRBJ2-7; tentative D call: TRBD1 (5 bases). CDR3 sequence (DNA): TGTGCCATCAGTGACAGGGCGGACTCCTACGAGCAGTACTTC. This translates into CAISDRADSYEQYF.